These 26 T cell receptor beta chains were sequenced from one sample in a study of blood T cell repertoires in COVID-19. The data were produced by immunoSEQ multiplex PCR, yet TCRdb's version contains in-frame clones alone and is incomplete. Of about 100,000 clones listed, 85% are singletons. The sequencing sample was made of peripheral blood. These receptors were collected from a man aged 50 to 59 with active or convalescent COVID-19.

The chain links TRBV6-1 to TRBJ2-7; D gene ambiguous. This CDR3 has 12 residues. From germline, CDR1 is MNHNS and CDR2 SASEGT. V was pared by 2 bases and J by 5 bases, with 7 bases between. The DNA for the CDR3 is TGTGCCAGCAGTGAACAAAAGCACGAGCAGTACTTC. It translates to CASSEQKHEQYF.

This chain joins TRBV27 and TRBJ2-4, with 10 bases lining up with TRBD1. The V gene's germline CDR1 is MNHEY and CDR2 SMNVEV (reference sequence). The CDR3 contains 14 residues. After removal of 2 bases from V and 7 bases from J, the junction contained 2 bases not matched to a gene. CDR3 loop: CASSLKGQGNIQYF. CDR3 bases: TGTGCCAGCAGTTTAAAGGGACAGGGGAACATTCAGTACTTC.

This chain uses TRBV6-1 with TRBJ1-5, with unresolved D. The CDR3 is 13 residues long. Per the germline V gene, CDR1 is MNHNS and CDR2 is SASEGT. V was pared by 2 bases and J by 4 bases, with 6 bases between. CDR3 sequence reads: CASSERYNQPQHF. Written as DNA, the CDR3 is TGTGCCAGCAGTGAACGTTATAATCAGCCCCAGCATTTT.

On this clone: Other DNA sequences in this sample translate to the same CDR3. The chain employs TRBV19 and TRBJ1-5; TRBD1 might be the D (6 bases). Per germline, CDR1 LNHDA and CDR2 SQIVND (reference sequence). The CDR3 has 14 residues. The V gene lost 5 bases and the J gene lost 2 bases, with 10 bases spanning the gap. CDR3: CASSRAGGNQPQHF. The CDR3, as DNA: TGTGCCAGTAGTCGGGCAGGGGGCAATCAGCCCCAGCATTTT.

The chain links TRBV9 to TRBJ1-2; D is ambiguous. The germline gives CDR1 SGDLS, CDR2 YYNGEE. The CDR3 has 13 amino acids. The V end was cut by 4 bases, the J end by 8 bases, with 15 bases between. The CDR3 protein is CASSKPPHEGYTF. The CDR3 DNA reads TGTGCCAGCAGCAAACCTCCGCATGAGGGCTACACCTTC.

The chain combines TRBV11-2 with TRBJ2-1, with 7 bases fitting TRBD1. V lost 7 bases to trimming and J lost 1 base; unmatched junction nucleotides: 7. There are 15 residues in the CDR3. Germline values: CDR1 SGHAT, CDR2 FQNNGV. CDR3: CASKRQGGSYNEQFF. Here the CDR3 DNA reads TGTGCCAGCAAGCGACAGGGCGGATCCTACAATGAGCAGTTCTTC.

The chain recombines TRBV2 with TRBJ2-5, with 13 bases matching TRBD2. The junction had 10 bases not matched to a gene; V was cut back by 4 bases and J by 2 bases. CDR1 is SNHLY and CDR2 is FYNNEI in the germline V gene. This CDR3 has 18 residues. CDR3 sequence reads: CASSGPGTSGISQETQYF. Here the CDR3 DNA reads TGTGCCAGCAGTGGACCCGGGACTAGCGGGATTAGTCAAGAGACCCAGTACTTC.

The chain links TRBV6-1 to TRBJ1-6, with D possibly TRBD1 on 5 matching bases. In germline, CDR1 is MNHNS, CDR2 SASEGT. V dropped 1 base and J dropped 9 bases, with 13 bases sitting between them. The CDR3 loop spans 15 amino acids. The CDR3 loop is CASSEVGGGRSPLHF. For the CDR3, the DNA is TGTGCCAGCAGTGAAGTGGGGGGTGGGCGTTCACCCCTCCACTTT.

CDR3 DNA: TGTGCCAGTAGGACAAGCGGGAGACTATTATTCACAGATACGCAGTATTTT. Its translation is CASRTSGRLLFTDTQYF. The chain is built from TRBV19 and TRBJ2-3; TRBD2 matches 8 bases. The CDR3 is made up of 17 amino acids. The V gene end was trimmed by 6 bases and the J gene end by 2 bases; junction bases not matched to a gene: 13. Germline lookup yields CDR1 LNHDA and CDR2 SQIVND (reference sequence).

V usage is TRBV24-1 and J usage is TRBJ2-7; D is perhaps TRBD1 (6 bases). The CDR3 runs 14 residues. CDR1 is KGHDR, CDR2 SFDVKD, per germline. The V end was cut by 6 bases, the J end by 2 bases, with 13 bases between. The CDR3 is CATSPTGETYEQYF. CDR3 nucleotide sequence: TGTGCCACCAGTCCGACAGGTGAAACCTACGAGCAGTACTTC.

The gene calls are TRBV3-1 (or the pseudogene TRBV3-2) and TRBJ1-3; TRBD1 might be the D (6 bases). The CDR3 is made up of 15 amino acids. The germline gives CDR1 LGHDT, CDR2 YNNKEL (reference sequence). The V end lost 5 bases, the J end lost 3 bases, and 14 bases lay between the germline ends. In nucleotides, the CDR3 is TGTGCCAGCAGCTTCACAGGGATTAGTGGAAACACCATATATTTT. This codes for CASSFTGISGNTIYF.

The rearrangement uses TRBV2 and TRBJ2-3; 10 positions match TRBD2. Germline CDR1 is SNHLY and CDR2 is FYNNEI. V gave up 10 bases and J gave up 1 base; unmatched junction bases: 2. The CDR3 contains 13 residues. The CDR3 bases are TGTGCCACTACTAGCGGGGGCACAGATACGCAGTATTTT. Translated: CATTSGGTDTQYF.

The chain links TRBV2 to TRBJ1-2; D not resolved. V dropped 8 bases and J dropped 8 bases, with 15 bases sitting between them. In germline, CDR1 is SNHLY, CDR2 FYNNEI. This CDR3 contains 12 residues. Here the CDR3 DNA reads TGTGCCAGCGCCCGGGAGGGAGGAGGCTACACCTTC. This translates into CASAREGGGYTF.

This clone was observed many times. The gene calls are TRBV19 and TRBJ2-7, with 12 nucleotides matching TRBD1. The trim removed 5 bases at V and 6 bases at J, leaving 5 bases unmatched. The length of the CDR3 is 14 residues. Germline V gene data show CDR1 as LNHDA and CDR2 as SQIVND (reference sequence). The CDR3 here is CASSGTGGLGEQYF. The DNA of the CDR3 is TGTGCCAGTAGTGGGACAGGGGGCCTGGGCGAGCAGTACTTC.

V and J are TRBV3-1 (or the pseudogene TRBV3-2) and TRBJ2-7; weak D call: TRBD1 (6 bases). Trimming removed 3 bases from V and 8 bases from J, with 14 bases in between. CDR1 and CDR2 (germline): LGHDT, YNNKEL (reference sequence). The CDR3 runs to 13 residues. The CDR3 DNA sequence: TGTGCCAGCAGCCAGAGACAGGCAGGACAGCAGTACTTC. Encoded protein: CASSQRQAGQQYF.

This clone has just one count. J is TRBJ2-1 and V is TRBV7-8; 9 bases are shared with TRBD2. Germline values: CDR1 SGHVS, CDR2 FQNEAQ. V lost 1 base, J lost 10 bases, and 23 bases stayed unmatched. This CDR3 has 20 residues. The CDR3 coding sequence is TGTGCCAGCAGCTTAGAGGGCAGGTCCTCTGCGGGAGGGCCGAAAAGGGAGCAGTTCTTC. It yields the protein CASSLEGRSSAGGPKREQFF.

The genes are TRBV10-2 and TRBJ2-3; D might be TRBD2 (5 bases). Trimming shortened V by 7 bases and J by 2 bases, and 19 bases separated the two germline ends. The CDR3 is 16 residues long. Germline V gene data show CDR1 as WSHSY and CDR2 as SAAADI. The CDR3 loop is CASTSLVGGTTDTQYF. CDR3 nucleotides: TGCGCCAGCACTTCTCTCGTAGGAGGAACCACAGATACGCAGTATTTT.

The genes are TRBV15 and TRBJ1-1; weak D call: TRBD1 (5 bases). The ends were cut back, 2 bases at V and 8 bases at J, with 12 bases in the middle. The CDR3 length is 13 residues. The germline gives CDR1 LNHNV, CDR2 YYDKDF (reference sequence). DNA of the CDR3: TGTGCCACCAGCAGACAGGAACAGGTAGAAGCTTTCTTT. Encoded protein: CATSRQEQVEAFF.

CDR3 protein: CASSLGTDYGYTF. The CDR3 DNA reads as TGTGCCAGCAGTTTAGGGACAGACTATGGCTACACCTTC. The chain carries TRBV12-3 or TRBV12-4 and TRBJ1-2; TRBD1 might be the D (6 bases). Trimming pared 1 base from V and 3 bases from J, leaving 6 bases between. The CDR3 spans 13 residues.

This chain connects TRBV3-1 (or the pseudogene TRBV3-2) to TRBJ2-7, with 9 nucleotides matching TRBD2. V lost 4 bases to trimming and J lost 4 bases; unmatched junction nucleotides: 5. Per germline, CDR1 LGHDT and CDR2 YNNKEL (reference sequence). The CDR3 runs 14 residues. The CDR3 coding sequence is TGTGCCAGCAGCCTCGTAGCGGGAGAGTACGAGCAGTACTTC. Its translation is CASSLVAGEYEQYF.

V gene TRBV7-9 combines with J gene TRBJ1-4; a possible D gene is TRBD1 (5 bases). The CDR3 has 14 amino acids. Trimming removed 7 bases from V and 12 bases from J, with 21 bases in between. In germline, CDR1 is SEHNR, CDR2 FQNEAQ (reference sequence). The CDR3 DNA sequence: TGTGCCAGCACTACCGACAGTGTTAGGCAGCAACTGTTTTTT. Protein product: CASTTDSVRQQLFF. Together with reference TRBV7-9 and TRBJ1-4, the CDR3 gives the full variable domain: DTGVSQNPRHKITKRGQNVTFRCDPISEHNRLYWYRQTLGQGPEFLTYFQNEAQLEKSRLLSDRFSAERPKGSFSTLEIQRTEQGDSAMYLCASTTDSVRQQLFFGSGTQLSVL.

This chain uses TRBV12-5 with TRBJ2-3; the match to TRBD2 covers 11 bases. J lost 3 bases, V lost 0 bases, and 2 bases had no gene match. The CDR3 extends over 16 amino acids. Germline values: CDR1 LGHNT, CDR2 FRNRAP. The CDR3 coding sequence is TGTGCTAGTGGTTTGGTACTAGCGGGAGTAACAGATACGCAGTATTTT. Its translation: CASGLVLAGVTDTQYF.

The J gene is TRBJ1-5, the V gene TRBV2; D remains unclear. This CDR3 region has 15 residues. In germline, CDR1 is SNHLY, CDR2 FYNNEI. With 2 bases removed from V and 3 bases from J, the gap between germline ends came to 11 bases. CDR3 residues: CASSETNRDNQPQHF. CDR3 sequence (DNA): TGTGCCAGCAGTGAAACCAACCGGGACAATCAGCCCCAGCATTTT.

This clone was counted once. The chain links TRBV2 to TRBJ2-7, with 7 positions matching TRBD2. The CDR3 is 15 amino acids. Germline V CDR1 and CDR2: SNHLY, FYNNEI. V was clipped by 7 bases and J by 0 bases; unmatched bases: 9. The CDR3 sequence is CASTDGGTLSYEQYF. As DNA, the CDR3 is TGTGCCAGCACCGACGGGGGGACTCTCTCCTACGAGCAGTACTTC.

This clone came up many times. This chain connects TRBV5-4 to TRBJ2-3, with a tentative D call TRBD2 (6 bases). Germline assignment: CDR1 SGHNT and CDR2 YYREEE (reference sequence). The germline V and J ends were trimmed by 0 bases and 2 bases, with 13 bases remaining between them. CDR3 size: 16 residues. In DNA, the CDR3 is TGTGCCAGCAGCTTGGCCGGGAGACTACACACAGATACGCAGTATTTT. Translating it yields CASSLAGRLHTDTQYF.

This clone showed up just once. The chain recombines TRBV12-3 or TRBV12-4 with TRBJ2-3; D unresolved. With 1 base removed from V and 8 bases from J, the gap between germline ends came to 10 bases. CDR3 length: 13 residues. The CDR3, as DNA: TGTGCCAGCAGTTTAGATGCCCTCGGTACGCAGTATTTT. This sequence encodes CASSLDALGTQYF.